Given below is one TCR beta chain in context. Its specificity is not known. Viral peptide pools were used in the ViraFEST assay to expand antigen-specific CD4+ T cells, and sequencing came afterward. With roughly 10 days of culture completed, CD4+ T cells were isolated. Testing of the vaccine recipients showed negative nucleocapsid antibodies and no prior SARS-CoV-2 infection. At days 3 and 7, half of the medium was exchanged for IL-2 medium. Assay used: immunoSEQ multiplex PCR; TCRdb lists only in-frame clones, some missing. The table has around 71,000 clones, approximately 70% seen once; the top ten hold about 4.1%. The record originates from a study of vaccination effects on CD4 cells after COVID-19. Study results and limitations: Of the vaccine-induced clones from healthy vaccinees, merely 1 of 255 recognized common cold coronaviruses as well.

The sequence came from a human donor who received a COVID-19 vaccine. This material consisted of CD4+ T cells from PBMCs cultured with HCoV-OC43 spike peptides, taken before COVID-19 vaccination. The subset is: HCoV-OC43 spike overlapping peptide pool stimulation.

CDR3 loop: CASSLVGASRGTEAFF. The CDR3 coding sequence is TGTGCCAGCAGCTTAGTAGGGGCGAGTAGAGGAACTGAAGCTTTCTTT. The gene calls are TRBV7-2 and TRBJ1-1; D might be TRBD1 (5 bases). This CDR3 is built from 16 residues. V was trimmed by 1 base and J by 5 bases, leaving 17 bases between them. Germline values: CDR1 SGHTA, CDR2 FQGNSA. Based on the CDR3 plus reference TRBV7-2 and TRBJ1-1, the full variable domain is GAGVSQSPSNKVTEKGKDVELRCDPISGHTALYWYRQSLGQGLEFLIYFQGNSAPDKSGLPSDRFSAERTGGSVSTLTIQRTQQEDSAVYLCASSLVGASRGTEAFFGQGTRLTVV.